This T cell receptor (beta chain) was observed in a study of control samples from healthy donors and cancer patients. Data came from immunoSEQ multiplex PCR; TCRdb stores just in-frame clones and leaves some out. This table has 84,000 or so clones, 91% appearing once. Sequencing was done on a sample of blood. The sequence was obtained from a man in his fifties or sixties in good health.

The CDR3 nucleotides are TGTGCCACCAGTGGCGGGACAGAACACGAGCAGTACTTC. Encoded protein: CATSGGTEHEQYF. The J gene is TRBJ2-7, the V gene TRBV24-1; possibly TRBD1 for D (7 bases). This CDR3 comprises 13 residues. Germline V gives CDR1 KGHDR, CDR2 SFDVKD. V was pared by 5 bases and J by 5 bases, with 12 bases between.